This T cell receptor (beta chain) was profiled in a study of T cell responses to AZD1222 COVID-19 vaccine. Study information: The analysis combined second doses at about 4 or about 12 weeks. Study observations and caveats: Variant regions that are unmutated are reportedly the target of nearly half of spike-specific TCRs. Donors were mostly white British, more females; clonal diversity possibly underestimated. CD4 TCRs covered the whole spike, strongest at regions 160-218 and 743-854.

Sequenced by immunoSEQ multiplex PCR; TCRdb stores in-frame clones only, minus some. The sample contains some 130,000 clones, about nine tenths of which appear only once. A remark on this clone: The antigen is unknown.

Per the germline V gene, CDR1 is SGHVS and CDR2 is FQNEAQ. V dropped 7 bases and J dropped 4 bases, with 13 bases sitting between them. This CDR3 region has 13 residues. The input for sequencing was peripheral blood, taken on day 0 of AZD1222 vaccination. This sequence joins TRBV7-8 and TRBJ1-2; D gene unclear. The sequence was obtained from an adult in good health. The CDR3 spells CASTPGLFYGYTF. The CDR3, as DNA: TGTGCCAGCACCCCTGGACTGTTCTATGGCTACACCTTC. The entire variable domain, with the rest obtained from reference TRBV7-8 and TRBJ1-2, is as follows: GAGVSQSPRYKVAKRGQDVALRCDPISGHVSLFWYQQALGQGPEFLTYFQNEAQLDKSGLPSDRFFAERPEGSVSTLKIQRTQQEDSAVYLCASTPGLFYGYTFGSGTRLTVV.